These 12 T cell receptor beta chains share one sample of origin, sequenced in a study of tumor-infiltrating lymphocytes in primary liver carcinoma. Starting material of around 490 ng total RNA yielded TCR beta cDNA via a constant-region primer. Generation of the TCR beta libraries relied on three nested multiplex PCR rounds using slightly modified ARM-PCR. It was with TRBV1-TRBV30 forward primers and a C-beta reverse primer that the first two PCR rounds were run, at approximately 10 cycles each. TCRdb recomputed calls from the multiplex PCR reads with MiXCR, one row per CDR3 protein. The table shows roughly 180,000 distinct CDR3 sequences, with about 60% occurring only once. Blood RNA was derived from unsorted whole blood, and germline DNA was extracted too. The specimen was peripheral blood. These receptors were obtained from a man between 35 and 55 years old with primary liver carcinoma and hepatitis B virus infection.

The rearrangement links TRBV30 to TRBJ2-1; D possibly corresponds to TRBD1 (6 bases). V shed 4 bases and J shed 0 bases, with 13 bases lying between them. Germline loops: CDR1 GTSNPN, CDR2 SVGIG (reference sequence). The CDR3 extends over 15 amino acids. The CDR3 region is CAWTPGQISYNEQFF. The CDR3 coding sequence is TGTGCCTGGACCCCGGGACAAATCTCCTACAATGAGCAGTTCTTC.

This clonotype has more than one count but fewer than ten. This chain links TRBV29-1 with TRBJ2-1, with D possibly called TRBD1 or TRBD2 (5 bases each). This CDR3 contains 15 residues. Germline CDR1 and CDR2: SQVTM and ANQGSEA. V was clipped by 4 bases and J by 0 bases, with 13 bases between them. CDR3 in amino acids: CSVVGTSSSYNEQFF. The DNA of the CDR3 is TGCAGCGTTGTAGGGACCTCGAGCTCCTACAATGAGCAGTTCTTC.

This clonotype was recorded a few times. The V gene is TRBV6-5, the J gene TRBJ2-7, with a tentative D call TRBD2 (5 bases). The CDR3 is 13 amino acids. V lost 5 bases and J 4 bases, leaving 12 bases between the germline ends. Germline lookup yields CDR1 MNHEY and CDR2 SVGAGI. The CDR3 sequence is CASSQGREYEQYF. CDR3 sequence (DNA): TGTGCCAGCAGTCAAGGACGGGAATACGAGCAGTACTTC.

This clonotype is a singleton in its sample. Mismatch with germline at one junction end may stem from a read error. The gene calls are TRBV28 and TRBJ2-7, with D possibly TRBD2 on 6 matching bases. Germline CDR1 reads MDHEN; CDR2 reads SYDVKM. The CDR3 has 18 residues. Here the CDR3 reads CASSPGGFGAGHSYEQYF. CDR3 nucleotide sequence: TGCGCCAGCAGCCCCGGGGGTTTTGGAGCGGGCCACTCCTACGAGCAGTACTTC.

The chain employs TRBV11-2 and TRBJ2-2; D gene unclear. V was shortened by 5 bases and J by 0 bases, with 13 bases between the two germline ends. Germline CDR1 SGHAT, CDR2 FQNNGV. This CDR3 has 16 residues. The CDR3: CASSDGRNTNTGELFF. CDR3 nucleotides: TGTGCCAGCAGCGACGGACGCAACACGAACACCGGGGAGCTGTTTTTT.

This clonotype has more than one count but fewer than ten. This chain joins TRBV5-5 and TRBJ1-6; D is unclear. The germline gives CDR1 SGHKS, CDR2 YYEKEE (reference sequence). The CDR3 has 15 residues. The V end was cut by 4 bases, the J end by 6 bases, with 14 bases between. CDR3 in DNA: TGTGCCAGCAGCCTCACGGGCAGCTTTAATTCACCCCTCCACTTT. Translated, it gives CASSLTGSFNSPLHF. Using reference TRBV5-5 and TRBJ1-6 for the parts outside the CDR3, the full variable domain is DAGVTQSPTHLIKTRGQQVTLRCSPISGHKSVSWYQQVLGQGPQFIFQYYEKEERGRGNFPDRFSARQFPNYSSELNVNALLLGDSALYLCASSLTGSFNSPLHFGNGTRLTVT.

This clonotype has a handful of counts. V is TRBV6-5 and J is TRBJ2-7; D is uncertain. The CDR3 is 11 residues long. Germline assignment: CDR1 MNHEY and CDR2 SVGAGI. Trimming removed 6 bases at V and 3 bases at J, with 6 bases between. CDR3 loop: CASRAIYEQYF. The DNA for the CDR3 is TGTGCCAGCAGGGCAATCTACGAGCAGTACTTC.

The V call is TRBV2, the J call TRBJ1-1, with D possibly TRBD1 on 6 matching bases. CDR3 length: 13 residues. V gave up 7 bases and J gave up 1 base, with 10 bases separating them. Per germline, CDR1 SNHLY and CDR2 FYNNEI. The CDR3 nucleotides read TGTGCCAGCAAACTGGGACAGAACACTGAAGCTTTCTTT. Translation: CASKLGQNTEAFF.

Remarks on this clonotype: The junction departs from germline at one end; a sequencing error may be responsible. The V and J genes are TRBV4-2 and TRBJ2-1; D gene uncertain. The CDR3 has 14 residues. From germline, CDR1 is LGHNA and CDR2 YNFKEQ. CDR3 protein: CASSQGPEPNEQLF. The CDR3 coding sequence is TGTGCCAGCAGCCAAGGTCCAGAGCCCAATGAGCAGCTCTTC.

V is TRBV5-1 and J is TRBJ2-5, with D uncertain. Germline CDR1 and CDR2: SGHRS and YFSETQ. V lost 1 base and J 2 bases, leaving 12 bases between the germline ends. The CDR3 totals 15 residues. CDR3 sequence: CASSLMADPQETQYF. The CDR3 nucleotides read TGCGCCAGCAGCTTGATGGCGGACCCTCAAGAGACCCAGTACTTC.

V is TRBV10-2 and J is TRBJ2-1; D possibly corresponds to TRBD2 (6 bases). The germline CDR1 and CDR2 sequences are WSHSY and SAAADI. CDR3 length equals 13 residues. V shed 5 bases and J shed 7 bases, with 12 bases lying between them. Written as DNA, the CDR3 is TGCGCCAGCAGTTGGGACTCGGGGAATGAGCAGTTCTTC. This gives the protein CASSWDSGNEQFF.

This clonotype was counted between two and nine times. The V call is TRBV5-6, the J call TRBJ1-2, with D possibly matching TRBD1 (5 bases). With 3 bases removed from V and 8 bases from J, the gap between germline ends came to 11 bases. The CDR3 is made up of 12 amino acids. CDR1 is SGHDT and CDR2 is YYEEEE in the germline V gene. CDR3 protein: CASSWTGQGYTF. In DNA, the CDR3 is TGTGCCAGCAGCTGGACGGGGCAAGGCTACACCTTC.